Each of the 10 T cell receptor beta chains below was sequenced from the same sample in a study of sequential checkpoint blockade in melanoma. Treatment defined: randomized to nivolumab then ipilimumab (arm A) or the reverse (arm B). Method: immunoSEQ multiplex PCR; TCRdb's copy keeps in-frame clones and lacks some. The table includes under 20,000 clones, just under 75% detected once. The specimen comprised CD8+ T cells sorted from blood (inferred from file names), sampled from a patient given nivolumab and ipilimumab in sequence. These receptors were obtained from a human donor with melanoma.

Comment on this clone: The germline gene is not matched at one end of the junction; a read error may be the cause. Other DNA sequences in the same sample also yield this CDR3. V is TRBV5-8 and J is TRBJ1-1, with D possibly TRBD1 on 6 matching bases. The germline CDR1 and CDR2 sequences are SGHTS and YDEGEE. The length of the CDR3 is 13 residues. CDR3 nucleotide sequence: TGCGCCAGCAGCCAAGATCGGGGGGCCGAAGCTTTCTTT. Translation gives CASSQDRGAEAFF.

This clone has only one observation. The V and J genes are TRBV7-2 and TRBJ1-2; D remains unclear. This CDR3 has 13 amino acids. V lost 4 bases and J 8 bases, leaving 14 bases between the germline ends. CDR1 is SGHTA and CDR2 is FQGNSA in the germline V gene. CDR3 nucleotide sequence: TGTGCCAGCAGCTCTGTACCGAGGGAGGGCTACACCTTC. Translating it yields CASSSVPREGYTF.

As regards this clone: The sample holds other DNA sequences that translate to the same CDR3. The chain employs TRBV27 and TRBJ2-7, with 8 positions matching TRBD1. The CDR3 has 13 residues. V was pared by 6 bases and J by 3 bases, with 4 bases of the junction left unmatched. CDR1 MNHEY and CDR2 SMNVEV come from the germline V gene (reference sequence). The CDR3 loop is CASSRTGNYEQYF. The CDR3 DNA follows: TGTGCCAGCAGCCGGACAGGGAACTACGAGCAGTACTTC.

This chain links TRBV7-9 with TRBJ2-7; 7 bases align to TRBD1. The CDR3 sequence is 16 residues long. V was pared by 0 bases and J by 7 bases, with 12 bases of the junction left unmatched. Per the germline V gene, CDR1 is SEHNR and CDR2 is FQNEAQ (reference sequence). In DNA form, the CDR3 reads TGTGCCAGCAGCTTAGCGATCGGCCCAGGGGGAGCTGAGCAGTACTTC. Protein: CASSLAIGPGGAEQYF.

The chain has TRBV4-1 and TRBJ2-3; 8 bases fit TRBD2. V shed 6 bases and J 0 bases; nucleotides not matched to a gene: 8. Germline loops: CDR1 MGHRA, CDR2 YSYEKL. This CDR3 is 16 amino acids long. The CDR3 region is CASRGTGTRSTDTQYF. CDR3 bases: TGCGCCAGCAGGGGAACCGGGACTAGAAGCACAGATACGCAGTATTTT.

V usage is TRBV5-1 and J usage is TRBJ1-1, with a tentative D call TRBD1 (6 bases). CDR1 is SGHRS and CDR2 is YFSETQ in the germline V gene. This CDR3 spans 15 amino acids. Trimming pared 4 bases from V and 3 bases from J, leaving 16 bases between. In nucleotides, the CDR3 is TGCGCCAGCAGCCTCGGAACAGGGCGGGACACTGAAGCTTTCTTT. Residues: CASSLGTGRDTEAFF.

This chain connects TRBV7-6 to TRBJ2-4; 11 positions agree with TRBD1. Germline loops: CDR1 SGHVS, CDR2 FNYEAQ. Germline trimming cut 5 bases from V and 7 bases from J; bases unmatched to any gene: 10. The CDR3 totals 16 residues. The CDR3 sequence: CASSPQDRGRGNIQYF. Written as DNA, the CDR3 is TGTGCCAGCAGCCCCCAGGACAGGGGGCGAGGTAACATTCAGTACTTC.

This clone was observed a single time. The J gene is TRBJ2-7, the V gene TRBV7-2; the match to TRBD1 covers 10 bases. Germline V CDR1 and CDR2: SGHTA, FQGNSA. V gave up 0 bases and J gave up 0 bases; unmatched junction bases: 5. This CDR3 contains 17 residues. The CDR3 loop is CASSLAGGTGVSYEQYF. DNA for the CDR3: TGTGCCAGCAGCTTAGCCGGAGGGACAGGGGTCTCCTACGAGCAGTACTTC.

The V call is TRBV6-5, the J call TRBJ1-2; D is perhaps TRBD1 (6 bases). The ends were cut back, 0 bases at V and 4 bases at J, with 12 bases in the middle. The CDR3 sequence is 15 residues long. CDR1 is MNHEY and CDR2 is SVGAGI in the germline V gene. CDR3 amino acids: CASSYSATGLYGYTF. The CDR3 DNA follows: TGTGCCAGCAGTTACTCGGCGACAGGCCTCTATGGCTACACCTTC.

On this clone: One junction end disagrees with the germline gene, perhaps due to a read error. The chain combines TRBV7-7 with TRBJ2-2; no clear D gene. The CDR3 length is 14 residues. The germline gives CDR1 SSHAT, CDR2 FNYEAQ (reference sequence). The CDR3 DNA is TGTGCTAGCAGCTTCACTTTGAACACCGGGGAGCTGTTTTTT. It yields the protein CASSFTLNTGELFF.